This is a list of T cell receptor beta chains from one sample in a study of long-term antiretroviral therapy in people with HIV. Assay: immunoSEQ multiplex PCR; the TCRdb copy retains only in-frame clones and omits some. This table has approximately 24,000 clones, around three quarters appearing once. This specimen consisted of unsorted PBMCs, obtained 2.1 years after starting antiretroviral therapy. All receptors derive from a man aged 25 to 45 with HIV. Both conserved end residues are trimmed from each CDR3.

TRBV13,TRBJ1-6,ASSSPPRAPGSPLH
TRBV30,TRBJ1-1,AWRRRGTEAF
TRBV9,TRBJ1-3,ASSGTGVKNTIY
TRBV10-2,TRBJ2-1,ASSEWTSGGKHEQF
TRBV9,TRBJ2-7,ASSVQGLPSYEQY
TRBV7-2,TRBJ1-2,ASSLGDYGYT
TRBV6-6,TRBJ1-3,ASSYGALPGNTIY
TRBV28,TRBJ2-7,ASKGLFTYEQY
TRBV18,TRBJ2-1,ASSQSKILANNEQF
TRBV6-6,TRBJ1-1,ASSYLVGKAF
TRBV10-2,TRBJ2-1,ASMDSGSVGEQF
TRBV5-4,TRBJ2-2,ASSFDSAGTGELF
TRBV5-4,TRBJ1-2,ASSLESGGYGFYGYT
TRBV9,TRBJ1-4,ASSVGGAGRSEKLF
TRBV9,TRBJ2-7,ASSGGTVTPYEQY
TRBV15,TRBJ1-5,ATSLGGQGHQPQH
TRBV11-3,TRBJ2-1,ASSLSTGSNEQF
TRBV19,TRBJ1-5,ASSISRGEINQPQH
TRBV18,TRBJ2-7,ASSPPGLAGEYEQY
TRBV5-1,TRBJ2-5,ASRDSQETQY
TRBV5-1,TRBJ1-6,ASSLGQGKSNSPLH
TRBV19,TRBJ1-1,ASSSEQWNTEAF
TRBV5-6,TRBJ1-3,ASSPIDYSGNTIY
TRBV5-6,TRBJ1-2,ASSGTGASNYGYT
TRBV6-1,TRBJ2-3,ASSELKGHQADTQY
TRBV6-6,TRBJ1-5,ASTSRPSSPNQPQH
TRBV30,TRBJ2-2,AWSVPSGRTGGELF
TRBV19,TRBJ1-1,ASSAGSAF
TRBV5-4,TRBJ1-5,ASSLDSNQPQH